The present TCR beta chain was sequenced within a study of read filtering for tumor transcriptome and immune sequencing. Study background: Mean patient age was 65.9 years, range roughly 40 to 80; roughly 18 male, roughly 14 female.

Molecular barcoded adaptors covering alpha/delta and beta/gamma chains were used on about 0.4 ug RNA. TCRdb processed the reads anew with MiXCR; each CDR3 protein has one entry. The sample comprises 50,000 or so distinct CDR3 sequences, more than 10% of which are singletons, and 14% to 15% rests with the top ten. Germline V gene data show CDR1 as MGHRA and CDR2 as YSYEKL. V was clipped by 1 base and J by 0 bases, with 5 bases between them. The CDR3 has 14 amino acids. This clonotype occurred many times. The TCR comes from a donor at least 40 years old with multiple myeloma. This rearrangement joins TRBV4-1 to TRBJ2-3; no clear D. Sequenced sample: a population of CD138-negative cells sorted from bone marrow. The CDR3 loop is CASSQGLSTDTQYF. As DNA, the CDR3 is TGCGCCAGCAGCCAAGGACTGAGCACAGATACGCAGTATTTT.